This TCR beta chain was documented in a study of graft-versus-host responses after intestinal transplantation. The study's findings and limits: The study found high graft-versus-host to host-versus-graft clonal ratios in allografts of patients with graft-donor T cell macrochimerism. GvH clones turned up in recipient marrow; some had shown up first in ileum or blood.

Turning to this clone: Its antigen remains unknown.

The repertoire was sequenced with immunoSEQ multiplex PCR; TCRdb's copy has only in-frame clones and lacks some. This table has approximately 60,000 clones, roughly 89% appearing once. Tissue processing of the graft released intraepithelial and lamina propria lymphocytes from it. The germline CDR1 and CDR2 sequences are MNHEY and SVGAGI. This CDR3 is 14 amino acids long. The V and J ends lost 2 bases and 2 bases respectively, with 9 bases between them. The receptor was derived from a human patient who received an intestinal transplant, so some T cells may come from the graft donor. The specimen comprised ileum tissue, sampled 350 to 400 days after transplant. The rearrangement joins TRBV6-5 to TRBJ1-1; no definite D call. The CDR3 coding sequence is TGTGCCAGCAGTTACGACGAGAAAAACACTGAAGCTTTCTTT. The encoded protein is CASSYDEKNTEAFF.